These 19 T cell receptor beta chains came from one sample sequenced in a study of shared clonotypes between healthy human individuals (dated by TCRdb to 2018 to 2020). Libraries were prepared through the immunoSEQ multiplex PCR assay. In its TCRdb copy, this immuneACCESS table keeps in-frame sequences only and misses some clones. Where compared with another copy, unresolved V genes explain less than half of these, and the others have no known cause. For this sample the table gives roughly 330,000 clones, of which over 65% were detected only once. About a tenth of the sample comes from the top ten. The sequencing input was memory CD4+ T cells sorted from blood. According to the study, the label for this sample's cell subset or site signals: CD45RA-negative fraction. These TCRs come from a man aged 25 to 40 in good health.

This sequence joins TRBV6-5 and TRBJ2-7, with D hard to call. CDR3 length equals 13 residues. Trimming left V 3 bases short and J 3 bases short, with 9 bases between. From germline, CDR1 is MNHEY and CDR2 SVGAGI. The CDR3 spells CASSYLGNYEQYF. The CDR3 bases are TGTGCCAGCAGTTATCTAGGGAACTACGAGCAGTACTTC.

This clone appeared many times. V is TRBV11-2 and J is TRBJ2-7; 9 nucleotides agree with TRBD1. V lost 5 bases, J lost 3 bases, and 11 bases stayed unmatched. Germline CDR1 and CDR2: SGHAT and FQNNGV. The CDR3 runs to 16 residues. The CDR3 loop reads CASSPLRRTGDYEQYF. The CDR3 DNA is TGTGCCAGCAGCCCCCTCCGTAGGACAGGGGACTACGAGCAGTACTTC.

The chain employs TRBV6-5 and TRBJ2-5, with 12 bases that match TRBD2. CDR1 is MNHEY, CDR2 SVGAGI, per germline. The CDR3 totals 15 residues. V lost 7 bases and J lost 5; bases outside the gene matches: 8. The CDR3 DNA reads TGTGCCAGCACCCCCTTTGGACTAGCGGGGGAGACCCAGTACTTC. Translated: CASTPFGLAGETQYF.

The V gene is TRBV6-6, the J gene TRBJ2-3, with a tentative D call TRBD1 (6 bases). This CDR3 is built from 15 residues. Trimming removed 5 bases from V and 5 bases from J, with 17 bases in between. Germline assignment: CDR1 MNHNY and CDR2 SVGAGI (reference sequence). The CDR3 loop is CASSQGQGWIDTQYF. DNA for the CDR3: TGTGCCAGCAGTCAGGGGCAGGGTTGGATAGATACGCAGTATTTT.

This clone was seen a single time. The chain joins TRBV5-1 to TRBJ2-5, with TRBD1 matching 7 bases. J lost 5 bases, V lost 5 bases, and 15 bases had no gene match. The CDR3 covers 16 residues. The V gene's germline CDR1 is SGHRS and CDR2 YFSETQ. The CDR3 coding sequence is TGCGCCAGCAGGAAGGGGGCGGAAGTTCCCGGGGAGACCCAGTACTTC. It encodes CASRKGAEVPGETQYF.

As regards this clone: Other DNA sequences in this specimen translate into the identical CDR3. The rearrangement uses TRBV5-1 and TRBJ2-3; 8 nucleotides match TRBD1. The V gene end was trimmed by 0 bases and the J gene end by 1 base; junction bases not matched to a gene: 1. The CDR3 spans 15 residues. The germline gives CDR1 SGHRS, CDR2 YFSETQ. The CDR3 loop reads CASSLATGGTDTQYF. The CDR3 DNA reads TGCGCCAGCAGCTTGGCGACAGGGGGCACAGATACGCAGTATTTT.

Only one count was recorded for this clone. The gene calls are TRBV21-1 and TRBJ2-3; TRBD2, the D gene given by the table, was not confirmed from the DNA. TRBV21-1 is a pseudogene. This CDR3 spans 17 amino acids. This CDR3 is CASSNSFPAGGTDTQYF. In nucleotides, the CDR3 is TGTGCCAGCAGCAACAGTTTCCCAGCGGGAGGCACAGATACGCAGTATTTT.

The genes are TRBV19 and TRBJ1-2, with D unclear. V dropped 10 bases and J dropped 5 bases, with 11 bases sitting between them. The CDR3 extends over 11 amino acids. Germline loops: CDR1 LNHDA, CDR2 SQIVND (reference sequence). The CDR3 region has the DNA TGTGCCACCCAGCGAGGGTATGGCTACACCTTC. Translating gives CATQRGYGYTF.

The chain couples TRBV6-5 to TRBJ1-1, with D uncertain. Germline loops: CDR1 MNHEY, CDR2 SVGAGI. Trimming took off 8 bases at V and 0 bases at J, with 10 bases between the two ends. This CDR3 contains 13 residues. The CDR3 reads CASGKTLNTEAFF. The DNA for the CDR3 is TGTGCCAGCGGGAAAACACTGAACACTGAAGCTTTCTTT.

The chain joins TRBV6-1 to TRBJ1-3; 7 bases map to TRBD1. The CDR3 length is 15 residues. From germline, CDR1 is MNHNS and CDR2 SASEGT. V was clipped by 7 bases and J by 0 bases; unmatched bases: 6. The DNA for the CDR3 is TGTGCCAGCAAACGGGGACAGATCTCTGGAAACACCATATATTTT. Protein: CASKRGQISGNTIYF.

The chain uses TRBV19 and TRBJ2-1; 8 bases are shared with TRBD2. The CDR3 totals 14 residues. J lost 7 bases, V lost 2 bases, and 4 bases had no gene match. The germline gives CDR1 LNHDA, CDR2 SQIVND (reference sequence). The CDR3 spells CASSITLAGNEQFF. CDR3 sequence (DNA): TGTGCCAGTAGTATAACGCTAGCGGGTAATGAGCAGTTCTTC.

In its sample, this clone was seen a few times. The chain employs TRBV2 and TRBJ2-7, with 8 bases lining up with TRBD1. The CDR3 is 14 residues long. Germline trimming cut 9 bases from V and 3 bases from J; bases unmatched to any gene: 10. The germline V gene has CDR1 SNHLY and CDR2 FYNNEI. In DNA, the CDR3 is TGTGCCAGTGTACTAACAGGGGGAGGCTACGAGCAGTACTTC. Translated, it gives CASVLTGGGYEQYF.

V usage is TRBV25-1 and J usage is TRBJ2-1; tentatively, D is TRBD1 (5 bases). From germline, CDR1 is MGHDK and CDR2 SYGVNS. The CDR3 extends over 15 amino acids. The ends were cut back, 1 base at V and 6 bases at J, with 13 bases in the middle. CDR3 protein: CASSESPQGGNEQFF. CDR3 coding DNA: TGTGCCAGCAGTGAATCTCCGCAGGGCGGCAATGAGCAGTTCTTC.

The chain links TRBV29-1 to TRBJ2-5; the D call may be TRBD1 or TRBD2 (5 bases each). The CDR3 is 13 amino acids. From germline, CDR1 is SQVTM and CDR2 ANQGSEA. V was clipped by 7 bases and J by 2 bases, with 14 bases between them. Written as DNA, the CDR3 is TGCAGCGACCTCGGGACGGTGCAAGAGACCCAGTACTTC. Translated: CSDLGTVQETQYF. The whole variable domain, filled in from reference TRBV29-1 and TRBJ2-5, reads SAVISQKPSRDICQRGTSLTIQCQVDSQVTMMFWYRQQPGQSLTLIATANQGSEATYESGFVIDKFPISRPNLTFSTLTVSNMSPEDSSIYLCSDLGTVQETQYFGPGTRLLVL.

This chain joins TRBV7-9 and TRBJ2-3; 11 bases fit TRBD2. Germline V lookup: CDR1 SEHNR, CDR2 FQNEAQ (reference sequence). CDR3 size: 17 residues. V lost 5 bases to trimming and J lost 2 bases; unmatched junction nucleotides: 9. CDR3: CASSRPTSGIITDTQYF. The CDR3 DNA sequence: TGTGCCAGCAGCCGTCCGACTAGCGGGATTATCACAGATACGCAGTATTTT.

This clone was picked up one time. This CDR3 is CASSRKWATNEKLFF. CDR3 in DNA: TGTGCCAGCAGCCGCAAATGGGCAACTAATGAAAAACTGTTTTTT. V gene TRBV5-6 combines with J gene TRBJ1-4; no reliable D call. This CDR3 is 15 amino acids long. The ends were cut back, 4 bases at V and 0 bases at J, with 10 bases in the middle. Per the germline V gene, CDR1 is SGHDT and CDR2 is YYEEEE.

The chain joins TRBV2 to TRBJ1-5; possible D gene TRBD1, 5 bases. V lost 5 bases, J lost 10 bases, and 12 bases lay in between. The CDR3 length is 12 residues. Germline V gives CDR1 SNHLY, CDR2 FYNNEI. The CDR3 DNA reads TGTGCCAGCAGTCACCAAGACAGTCCCCAGCATTTT. This translates into CASSHQDSPQHF.

V and J are TRBV5-4 and TRBJ1-6; D possibly corresponds to TRBD1 (5 bases). V lost 0 bases, J lost 9 bases, and 10 bases lay in between. Germline V gene lookup returns CDR1 SGHNT and CDR2 YYREEE (reference sequence). The CDR3 spans 14 residues. The CDR3 protein is CASSLDGGISPLHF. CDR3 DNA sequence: TGTGCCAGCAGCTTGGACGGGGGGATTTCACCCCTCCACTTT.

The V and J genes are TRBV29-1 and TRBJ1-1; no firm D call. The ends were cut back, 5 bases at V and 7 bases at J, with 11 bases in the middle. Looked up from germline, CDR1 is SQVTM and CDR2 is ANQGSEA. CDR3 size: 11 residues. Here the CDR3 DNA reads TGCAGCGTTCAGATAGCCAGTGAAGCTTTCTTT. Translating it yields CSVQIASEAFF.